This T cell receptor (beta chain) was identified in a study of shared clonotypes between healthy human individuals. Study-wide findings and caveats: Lower generation probabilities were found for non-shared clonotypes than for those shared by all four donors. In general, naive subsets displayed greater estimated richness than memory subsets did.

This CDR3 is 14 amino acids long. Germline CDR1 and CDR2: SGHAT and FQNNGV. Trimming removed 6 bases from V and 0 bases from J, with 12 bases in between. In the study's own analysis: ImmunoSEQ yielded junction-only sequences lacking quality scores, so filtering differed. Method: immunoSEQ multiplex PCR; TCRdb's copy keeps in-frame clones and lacks some. V, J and clone size are taken as reported in that table, and D and trimming were inferred from the DNA itself. The repertoire has 2 million to 2.5 million clones, roughly 93% of them found once; the top ten carry 0.36%. CD45RA-negative memory and CD45RA+ naive subsets were split from the CD4+ cells. With respect to this clone: The antigen remains undetermined.

The sequence was obtained from a young man in good health. Some clones in this sample may be carry-over from other donors' samples. The chain combines TRBV11-2 with TRBJ2-7; possibly TRBD1 for D (5 bases). Sequencing was carried out using naive CD4+ T cells from PBMCs. The subset denotes: CD45RA+ positively selected. The CDR3 here is CASSYDSSSYEQYF. DNA of the CDR3: TGTGCCAGCAGTTATGACAGCTCCTCCTACGAGCAGTACTTC.